Presented here are 28 T cell receptor beta chains from one specimen sequenced in a study of shared clonotypes between healthy human individuals. Profiling relied on immunoSEQ multiplex PCR, and the TCRdb table lists in-frame clones only, not all of them. Of about 960,000 clones detected, 76% appear once; the ten largest clones hold about 1.5%. The sample comprised memory CD4+ T cells sorted from blood. The subset denotes: CD45RA-negative fraction. These TCRs come from a man between 18 and 35 years old in good health.

The rearrangement uses TRBV7-3 and TRBJ2-6, with TRBD1 matching 7 bases. The CDR3 sequence is 15 residues long. V lost 8 bases and J lost 2; bases outside the gene matches: 6. Germline CDR1 is SGHTA and CDR2 is FQGTGA. The CDR3 loop is CASAIQGTGANVLTF. CDR3 DNA: TGTGCCAGCGCAATACAGGGGACTGGGGCCAACGTCCTGACTTTC.

This chain links TRBV5-1 with TRBJ2-1; TRBD2 matches 9 bases. Germline CDR1 and CDR2: SGHRS and YFSETQ. This CDR3 is built from 17 residues. Trimming took 4 bases from V and 4 from J; bases not matched to a gene: 12. CDR3 sequence reads: CASSQNQLAGGYNEQFF. CDR3 nucleotides: TGCGCCAGCAGCCAAAATCAACTAGCGGGCGGGTACAATGAGCAGTTCTTC. Supplemented by reference TRBV5-1 and TRBJ2-1, the full variable domain reads KAGVTQTPRYLIKTRGQQVTLSCSPISGHRSVSWYQQTPGQGLQFLFEYFSETQRNKGNFPGRFSGRQFSNSRSEMNVSTLELGDSALYLCASSQNQLAGGYNEQFFGPGTRLTVL.

V usage is TRBV18 and J usage is TRBJ1-2; a weak D match, TRBD1 (5 bases). This CDR3 spans 14 amino acids. Germline CDR1 and CDR2: KGHSH and LQKENI. V gave up 4 bases and J gave up 4 bases, with 13 bases separating them. The CDR3 bases are TGTGCCAGCTCACAGGGACTCAACTTCTATGGCTACACCTTC. Translating it yields CASSQGLNFYGYTF.

The chain employs TRBV5-4 and TRBJ1-1; the match to TRBD1 covers 12 bases. Germline V gene data show CDR1 as SGHNT and CDR2 as YYREEE (reference sequence). The CDR3 covers 17 residues. The junction had 8 bases not matched to a gene; V was cut back by 4 bases and J by 1 base. The CDR3 loop is CASSDRDRGQENTEAFF. CDR3 nucleotide sequence: TGTGCCAGCAGCGACCGGGACAGGGGGCAAGAGAACACTGAAGCTTTCTTT.

This clone was counted between two and nine times. CDR3 in amino acids: CASSLRASGGSYEQYF. In nucleotides, the CDR3 is TGCGCCAGCAGCTTGAGGGCTAGCGGGGGATCCTACGAGCAGTACTTC. V gene TRBV5-1 combines with J gene TRBJ2-7; 10 nucleotides agree with TRBD2. The germline gives CDR1 SGHRS, CDR2 YFSETQ. CDR3 length equals 16 residues. V lost 1 base to trimming and J lost 1 base; unmatched junction nucleotides: 5. Full variable domain (outside the CDR3, taken from reference TRBV5-1 and TRBJ2-7): KAGVTQTPRYLIKTRGQQVTLSCSPISGHRSVSWYQQTPGQGLQFLFEYFSETQRNKGNFPGRFSGRQFSNSRSEMNVSTLELGDSALYLCASSLRASGGSYEQYFGPGTRLTVT.

The chain carries TRBV7-2 and TRBJ2-5; D perhaps matches TRBD2 (6 bases). The CDR3 totals 14 residues. Trimming shortened V by 5 bases and J by 1 base, and 11 bases separated the two germline ends. CDR1 SGHTA and CDR2 FQGNSA come from the germline V gene. The chain's CDR3 is CASSRWGVQETQYF. In DNA, the CDR3 is TGTGCCAGCAGCCGGTGGGGGGTCCAAGAGACCCAGTACTTC.

This clone has only one observation. The gene calls are TRBV7-2 and TRBJ2-2; D is uncertain. Germline assignment: CDR1 SGHTA and CDR2 FQGNSA. The CDR3 is 16 residues long. Deletions cut 1 base from V and 0 bases from J, with 9 bases between. CDR3 coding DNA: TGTGCCAGCAGCTTAGTCGGCGGCGCGAACACCGGGGAGCTGTTTTTT. It is translated as CASSLVGGANTGELFF.

This clone showed up just a few times. The rearrangement links TRBV6-1 to TRBJ1-5; tentative D call: TRBD1 (5 bases). The length of the CDR3 is 13 residues. V lost 10 bases, J lost 2 bases, and 12 bases lay in between. CDR1 and CDR2 from the germline V gene are MNHNS and SASEGT. The CDR3 DNA sequence: TGTGCCATGGGGGGAAGTGGCAATCAGCCCCAGCATTTT. As protein: CAMGGSGNQPQHF.

This chain joins TRBV19 and TRBJ2-1, with no clear D. The CDR3 extends over 15 amino acids. Germline V gene data show CDR1 as LNHDA and CDR2 as SQIVND (reference sequence). V was clipped by 6 bases and J by 3 bases, with 15 bases between them. The CDR3 spells CASRDDYGSYNEQFF. The CDR3 nucleotides read TGTGCCAGTAGGGATGATTATGGCAGCTACAATGAGCAGTTCTTC.

This clone turned up a few times. The V call is TRBV11-2, the J call TRBJ1-1, with D unclear. The germline V and J ends were trimmed by 3 bases and 6 bases, with 11 bases remaining between them. The CDR3 is made up of 13 amino acids. CDR1 is SGHAT and CDR2 is FQNNGV in the germline V gene. In DNA form, the CDR3 reads TGTGCCAGCAGCTTCGTAGGACTAGCTGAAGCTTTCTTT. Encoded protein: CASSFVGLAEAFF. Based on the CDR3 plus reference TRBV11-2 and TRBJ1-1, the full variable domain is EAGVAQSPRYKIIEKRQSVAFWCNPISGHATLYWYQQILGQGPKLLIQFQNNGVVDDSQLPKDRFSAERLKGVDSTLKIQPAKLEDSAVYLCASSFVGLAEAFFGQGTRLTVV.

The gene calls are TRBV7-9 and TRBJ2-3; 8 nucleotides align to TRBD1. Losses at the gene ends were 1 base for V and 6 bases for J; bases not matched to a gene: 6. CDR3 length: 15 amino acids. Germline lookup yields CDR1 SEHNR and CDR2 FQNEAQ (reference sequence). This CDR3 reads CASSLDGQGRDTQYF. CDR3 sequence (DNA): TGTGCCAGCAGCTTAGATGGACAGGGAAGGGATACGCAGTATTTT. Together with reference TRBV7-9 and TRBJ2-3, the CDR3 gives the full variable domain: DTGVSQNPRHKITKRGQNVTFRCDPISEHNRLYWYRQTLGQGPEFLTYFQNEAQLEKSRLLSDRFSAERPKGSFSTLEIQRTEQGDSAMYLCASSLDGQGRDTQYFGPGTRLTVL.

On this clone itself: In the same sample, other DNA sequences code for this CDR3. CDR3 DNA sequence: TGTGCCAGTAGTATGGAGGGGGTCAGGGAAAAACTGTTTTTT. It codes for CASSMEGVREKLFF. The chain combines TRBV19 with TRBJ1-4; a weak D match, TRBD1 (6 bases). Germline lookup yields CDR1 LNHDA and CDR2 SQIVND (reference sequence). The CDR3 totals 14 residues. V lost 3 bases and J lost 8, with 13 bases in between.

The J gene is TRBJ1-3, the V gene TRBV15; D call uncertain. Germline CDR1 and CDR2: LNHNV and YYDKDF (reference sequence). This CDR3 spans 16 amino acids. Trimming removed 1 base from V and 0 bases from J, with 10 bases in between. CDR3 sequence (DNA): TGTGCCACCAGCAGAGGAAGGACGGACTCTGGAAACACCATATATTTT. Its translation: CATSRGRTDSGNTIYF.

The chain has TRBV5-4 and TRBJ2-2, with D perhaps given as TRBD1 or TRBD2 (5 bases each). The CDR3 spans 15 residues. V lost 4 bases and J 5 bases, leaving 15 bases between the germline ends. The germline CDR1 and CDR2 sequences are SGHNT and YYREEE (reference sequence). CDR3 loop: CASSIAGSGTGELFF. CDR3 coding DNA: TGTGCCAGCAGCATAGCAGGGTCGGGGACCGGGGAGCTGTTTTTT.

This clone was picked up many times. This chain connects TRBV19 to TRBJ2-5; possibly TRBD1 or TRBD2 for D (5 bases each). The CDR3 totals 15 residues. Trimming stripped 6 bases from V and 4 bases from J, with 18 bases between. Germline-derived CDR1 and CDR2 are LNHDA and SQIVND (reference sequence). CDR3 region: CASRSVGWGRETQYF. For the CDR3, the DNA is TGTGCCAGTAGATCCGTCGGGTGGGGGAGAGAGACCCAGTACTTC.

J is TRBJ2-2 and V is TRBV30, with TRBD2 matching 7 bases. Per the germline V gene, CDR1 is GTSNPN and CDR2 is SVGIG (reference sequence). The junction had 7 bases not matched to a gene; V was cut back by 7 bases and J by 2 bases. The CDR3 has 14 amino acids. CDR3 residues: CALKSGINTGELFF. The CDR3 DNA is TGTGCCTTAAAGAGCGGGATAAACACCGGGGAGCTGTTTTTT.

The V call is TRBV5-1, the J call TRBJ2-5; 11 bases fit TRBD1. This CDR3 region has 14 residues. Trimming took 6 bases from V and 4 from J; bases not matched to a gene: 5. Germline loops: CDR1 SGHRS, CDR2 YFSETQ. CDR3 sequence reads: CASNLDRGPETQYF. DNA of the CDR3: TGCGCCAGCAATTTGGACAGGGGGCCAGAGACCCAGTACTTC.

The genes are TRBV6-1 and TRBJ1-1, with D perhaps matching TRBD1 (5 bases). Germline V gene data show CDR1 as MNHNS and CDR2 as SASEGT. The V end lost 5 bases, the J end lost 5 bases, and 12 bases lay between the germline ends. CDR3 length equals 13 residues. CDR3 DNA: TGTGCCAGCAGTTCGCAGGGTCGGACTGAAGCTTTCTTT. It specifies CASSSQGRTEAFF.

This clone was seen many times. This chain joins TRBV9 and TRBJ1-4; TRBD1 is a possible D gene (5 bases). The V end was cut by 4 bases, the J end by 5 bases, with 15 bases between. This CDR3 spans 15 amino acids. Germline V lookup: CDR1 SGDLS, CDR2 YYNGEE. CDR3 sequence (DNA): TGTGCCAGCAGCCCGAGGGGTGGGGGGAATGAAAAACTGTTTTTT. Its translation: CASSPRGGGNEKLFF.

V is TRBV7-9 and J is TRBJ2-7, with a tentative D call TRBD2 (5 bases). CDR1 and CDR2 from the germline V gene are SEHNR and FQNEAQ (reference sequence). This CDR3 is built from 15 residues. Deletions cut 5 bases from V and 2 bases from J, with 16 bases between. CDR3 amino acids: CASSPPARRTYEQYF. For the CDR3, the DNA is TGTGCCAGCAGCCCCCCTGCCAGGAGGACCTACGAGCAGTACTTC.

This clone was counted a single time. The V and J genes are TRBV10-3 and TRBJ1-3; the D gene is possibly TRBD1 (5 bases). CDR3 length equals 11 residues. Germline V gives CDR1 ENHRY, CDR2 SYGVKD. The V gene lost 6 bases and the J gene lost 9 bases, with 9 bases spanning the gap. CDR3 sequence (DNA): TGTGCCATCAGCTCTGGGGGCACCATATATTTT. It is translated as CAISSGGTIYF.

The chain joins TRBV19 to TRBJ1-1, with D possibly being TRBD1 (5 bases). Germline V lookup: CDR1 LNHDA, CDR2 SQIVND (reference sequence). Trimming cost V 11 bases and J 2 bases, with 12 bases left between them. The CDR3 runs 12 residues. The chain's CDR3 is CAAGERNTEAFF. The CDR3 DNA is TGTGCCGCGGGGGAAAGAAACACTGAAGCTTTCTTT.

A single count supports this clone. The chain uses TRBV9 and TRBJ1-1; D unclear. Germline CDR1 SGDLS, CDR2 YYNGEE. This CDR3 has 14 residues. V lost 0 bases to trimming and J lost 1 base, with 7 bases between them. The CDR3 DNA is TGTGCCAGCAGCGTAGGCCACTCGAACACTGAAGCTTTCTTT. It yields the protein CASSVGHSNTEAFF. The whole variable domain, filled in from reference TRBV9 and TRBJ1-1, reads DSGVTQTPKHLITATGQRVTLRCSPRSGDLSVYWYQQSLDQGLQFLIQYYNGEERAKGNILERFSAQQFPDLHSELNLSSLELGDSALYFCASSVGHSNTEAFFGQGTRLTVV.

J is TRBJ1-1 and V is TRBV6-6; no reliable D call. The CDR3 is made up of 13 amino acids. V was cut by 5 bases and J by 4 bases, with 11 bases left in between. CDR1 is MNHNY, CDR2 SVGAGI, per germline (reference sequence). CDR3 nucleotides: TGTGCCAGCAGTCCCGTGAGTTTCACTGAAGCTTTCTTT. Protein sequence: CASSPVSFTEAFF.

The V call is TRBV10-2, the J call TRBJ2-1; D remains ambiguous. CDR1 is WSHSY, CDR2 SAAADI, per germline. V was clipped by 2 bases and J by 10 bases, with 12 bases between them. This CDR3 has 13 residues. The CDR3 DNA reads as TGCGCCAGCAGTGAGCGTCCGGGTGAAGAGCAGTTCTTC. It codes for CASSERPGEEQFF.

The chain couples TRBV6-5 to TRBJ2-1, with 13 bases aligning to TRBD2. This CDR3 spans 15 amino acids. Germline CDR1 and CDR2: MNHEY and SVGAGI. Unmatched junction bases numbered 8, after V lost 6 bases and J lost 9 bases. CDR3 amino acids: CASSRGTSGTAEQFF. CDR3 coding DNA: TGTGCCAGCAGCCGAGGGACTAGCGGGACCGCTGAGCAGTTCTTC.

The J gene is TRBJ2-2, the V gene TRBV11-3; D is ambiguous. The CDR3 sequence is 14 residues long. The V gene lost 5 bases and the J gene lost 0 bases, with 7 bases spanning the gap. The V gene's germline CDR1 is SGHNT and CDR2 YENEEA. CDR3 sequence: CASSLSANTGELFF. In nucleotides, the CDR3 is TGTGCCAGCAGCCTGAGTGCGAACACCGGGGAGCTGTTTTTT. The whole variable domain, filled in from reference TRBV11-3 and TRBJ2-2, reads EAGVVQSPRYKIIEKKQPVAFWCNPISGHNTLYWYLQNLGQGPELLIRYENEEAVDDSQLPKDRFSAERLKGVDSTLKIQPAELGDSAVYLCASSLSANTGELFFGEGSRLTVL.

The gene calls are TRBV5-1 and TRBJ2-3; 9 bases match TRBD2. Germline-derived CDR1 and CDR2 are SGHRS and YFSETQ. The J segment lost 5 bases and the V segment lost 2 bases, leaving 6 bases of the junction unmatched. The CDR3 length is 15 residues. CDR3 residues: CASSFSGGKGDTQYF. As DNA, the CDR3 is TGCGCCAGCAGCTTTAGCGGGGGCAAGGGAGATACGCAGTATTTT.